These 22 T cell receptor beta chains came from one sample sequenced in a study of blood T cells in healthy people across ages. The authors ran a second PCR of 7 to 11 cycles using a sample-barcoded 5' primer and a J-beta primer mix. TCRdb called the 5' RACE reads again in MiXCR, with one record for every CDR3 protein. The sample includes about 1.5 million distinct CDR3 sequences, 35% to 45% of them seen just once. The specimen was blood. The receptor set was obtained from a woman aged 18-29 years in good health.

The chain combines TRBV12-5 with TRBJ2-1; D gene unclear. Germline-derived CDR1 and CDR2 are LGHNT and FRNRAP. Deletions cut 4 bases from V and 6 bases from J, with 4 bases between. The CDR3 length is 11 residues. CDR3 in amino acids: CASGWPNEQFF. The CDR3 nucleotides are TGTGCTAGTGGTTGGCCCAATGAGCAGTTCTTC.

The rearrangement uses TRBV20-1 and TRBJ1-2; D remains unclear. The length of the CDR3 is 13 residues. V lost 4 bases to trimming and J lost 0 bases, with 9 bases between them. CDR1 and CDR2 (germline): DFQATT, SNEGSKA (reference sequence). Written as DNA, the CDR3 is TGCAGTGCTATGGGCAGTGCTAACTATGGCTACACCTTC. Amino acid sequence: CSAMGSANYGYTF.

This clonotype was seen a few times. The gene calls are TRBV7-9 and TRBJ2-4; a weak D match, TRBD2 (7 bases). The J call may be wrong; the DNA end is better matched by TRBJ2-7. The germline V gene encodes CDR1 SEHNR and CDR2 FQNEAQ (reference sequence). This CDR3 contains 13 residues. CDR3 sequence (DNA): TGTGCCAGCAGCGGGAGGGACAACCACGAGCAGTACTTC. Its translation: CASSGRDNHEQYF.

The rearrangement uses TRBV6-2 or TRBV6-3 and TRBJ2-7; 10 bases align to TRBD1. Trimming at V came to 5 bases and at J to 7 bases, leaving 14 bases not matched to a gene. The CDR3 loop spans 16 amino acids. Germline-derived CDR1 and CDR2 are MNHEY and SVGEGT. CDR3 protein: CASSPNPGTGVREQYF. CDR3 bases: TGTGCCAGCAGTCCCAACCCCGGGACAGGGGTGCGGGAGCAGTACTTC.

The CDR3 nucleotides are TGTGCCAGCAGCCAAAAGCTGTGGGTTAGCGGGCCGAACACCGGGGAGCTGTTTTTT. Its protein product is CASSQKLWVSGPNTGELFF. This rearrangement joins TRBV14 to TRBJ2-2, with 7 positions matching TRBD2. The CDR3 runs to 19 residues. Germline CDR1 and CDR2: SGHDN and FVKESK. Trimming removed 2 bases from V and 0 bases from J; junction bases left unmatched: 12.

The V call is TRBV6-2 or TRBV6-3, the J call TRBJ2-7, with D perhaps matching TRBD2 (5 bases). This CDR3 contains 15 residues. V lost 4 bases and J 1 base, leaving 14 bases between the germline ends. Germline lookup yields CDR1 MNHEY and CDR2 SVGEGT. CDR3 sequence (DNA): TGTGCCAGCAGTTCTCGCGGGTATAAATCCTACGAGCAGTACTTC. It is translated as CASSSRGYKSYEQYF.

This chain connects TRBV27 to TRBJ2-4, with TRBD2 matching over 14 bases. V was pared by 5 bases and J by 15 bases, with 9 bases of the junction left unmatched. The germline V gene has CDR1 MNHEY and CDR2 SMNVEV (reference sequence). The CDR3 has 14 amino acids. CDR3 sequence: CASSTSGLAGERYF. The CDR3 DNA sequence: TGTGCCAGCAGTACCTCGGGACTAGCGGGAGAAAGGTACTTC.

The chain carries TRBV6-1 and TRBJ1-5; D not resolved. This CDR3 spans 12 amino acids. CDR1 MNHNS and CDR2 SASEGT come from the germline V gene. Trimming took off 8 bases at V and 5 bases at J, with 10 bases between the two ends. In nucleotides, the CDR3 is TGTGCCAGCTGGGCAGACTATCAGCCCCAGCATTTT. As protein: CASWADYQPQHF.

This chain joins TRBV5-1 and TRBJ2-3; D is unclear. Germline V gene lookup returns CDR1 SGHRS and CDR2 YFSETQ. The CDR3 length is 15 residues. Trimming removed 2 bases from V and 1 base from J, with 11 bases in between. CDR3 sequence (DNA): TGCGCCAGCAGCTTTGATCCAGATCGCACAGATACGCAGTATTTT. This encodes CASSFDPDRTDTQYF.

This clonotype was picked up a small number of times. This chain connects TRBV9 to TRBJ2-3; D remains ambiguous. The germline V and J ends were trimmed by 3 bases and 6 bases, with 14 bases remaining between them. CDR1 is SGDLS and CDR2 is YYNGEE in the germline V gene. This CDR3 contains 14 residues. This chain's CDR3 is CASSDPSIMDTQYF. The CDR3 DNA reads TGTGCCAGCAGCGACCCCTCTATTATGGATACGCAGTATTTT.

The DNA for the CDR3 is TGCAGCGTTGCAAGACTAGCGGGAAGCGGCCAAGAGACCCAGTACTTC. This encodes CSVARLAGSGQETQYF. This rearrangement joins TRBV29-1 to TRBJ2-5, with 11 bases lining up with TRBD2. With 4 bases clipped from V and 1 base from J, the junction kept 8 bases outside the gene matches. The CDR3 spans 16 residues. Per the germline V gene, CDR1 is SQVTM and CDR2 is ANQGSEA.

This clonotype has just a few counts. This CDR3 is CASSYHAGLTDTQYF. In nucleotides, the CDR3 is TGTGCCAGCAGTTACCACGCGGGGCTCACAGATACGCAGTATTTT. This chain links TRBV6-5 with TRBJ2-3; D might be TRBD2 (6 bases). CDR1 and CDR2 (germline): MNHEY, SVGAGI. This CDR3 spans 15 amino acids. The V end lost 2 bases, the J end lost 2 bases, and 11 bases lay between the germline ends.

There are a few counts of this clonotype. J is TRBJ1-5 and V is TRBV15; 8 nucleotides agree with TRBD1. V lost 5 bases to trimming and J lost 0 bases; unmatched junction nucleotides: 6. CDR3 length: 16 amino acids. CDR1 is LNHNV, CDR2 YYDKDF, per germline (reference sequence). The CDR3 region has the DNA TGTGCCACCAGCTTTAGGACAGGGAATAGCAATCAGCCCCAGCATTTT. Translation gives CATSFRTGNSNQPQHF.

This clonotype came up a few times. The chain couples TRBV3-1 to TRBJ2-7; D is ambiguous. The CDR3 contains 15 residues. Germline lookup yields CDR1 LGHDT and CDR2 YNNKEL (reference sequence). The V and J ends lost 1 base and 1 base respectively, with 11 bases between them. The DNA for the CDR3 is TGTGCCAGCAGCCAAGCGACAAGGGTTTCCTACGAGCAGTACTTC. Its translation is CASSQATRVSYEQYF.

This chain joins TRBV20-1 and TRBJ1-2; D might be TRBD1 (5 bases). The CDR3 covers 11 residues. Trimming shortened V by 0 bases and J by 8 bases, and 7 bases separated the two germline ends. Germline V gives CDR1 DFQATT, CDR2 SNEGSKA (reference sequence). The DNA for the CDR3 is TGCAGTGCTAGAGAAGGGGAGGGCTACACCTTC. Protein product: CSAREGEGYTF.

In its sample, this clonotype was seen once. J is TRBJ2-1 and V is TRBV2, with TRBD1 identical over 8 bases. V shed 5 bases, J shed 8 bases, and the junction held 14 bases outside the gene matches. This CDR3 is 16 amino acids long. The germline CDR1 and CDR2 sequences are SNHLY and FYNNEI. CDR3 DNA sequence: TGTGCCAGCAGTTTCCCTTCGACAGGGGTAGGTGATGAGCAGTTCTTC. It translates to CASSFPSTGVGDEQFF.

The sample holds a few counts of this clonotype. The J gene is TRBJ2-5, the V gene TRBV20-1, with 12 bases fitting TRBD2. The CDR3 is 13 residues long. Germline CDR1 and CDR2: DFQATT and SNEGSKA (reference sequence). The CDR3 region has the DNA TGCATCGAGACTAGCGGGAGCTCAGAGACCCAGTACTTC. As protein: CIETSGSSETQYF.

This chain connects TRBV6-5 to TRBJ1-5; D is possibly TRBD1 (6 bases). This CDR3 spans 16 amino acids. Germline V gives CDR1 MNHEY, CDR2 SVGAGI. The V gene lost 6 bases and the J gene lost 6 bases, with 21 bases spanning the gap. CDR3 sequence reads: CASRAFRTETGQPQHF. In nucleotides, the CDR3 is TGTGCCAGCAGAGCTTTTAGGACAGAAACAGGTCAGCCCCAGCATTTT.

V gene TRBV27 combines with J gene TRBJ2-3; D is uncertain. Looked up from germline, CDR1 is MNHEY and CDR2 is SMNVEV (reference sequence). V lost 1 base and J 6 bases, leaving 8 bases between the germline ends. This CDR3 region has 13 residues. Here the CDR3 reads CASSLYPLDTQYF. DNA of the CDR3: TGTGCCAGCAGTTTATACCCCCTGGATACGCAGTATTTT.

This clonotype was counted a few times. The V and J genes are TRBV28 and TRBJ2-5; D is undetermined. V lost 2 bases, J lost 3 bases, and 13 bases lay in between. The germline V gene has CDR1 MDHEN and CDR2 SYDVKM. This CDR3 contains 15 residues. The CDR3 is CASSLNRVGKETQYF. Here the CDR3 DNA reads TGTGCCAGCAGTTTAAATCGGGTTGGCAAAGAGACCCAGTACTTC.

This clonotype showed up just a few times. The rearrangement joins TRBV27 to TRBJ1-2, with TRBD1 matching over 9 bases. The V segment lost 6 bases and the J segment 7 bases; nucleotides outside the gene matches: 9. CDR3 length: 14 residues. CDR1 MNHEY and CDR2 SMNVEV come from the germline V gene (reference sequence). The chain's CDR3 is CASSPGDRESGYTF. DNA for the CDR3: TGTGCCAGCAGCCCCGGGGACAGGGAAAGTGGCTACACCTTC.

V gene TRBV5-1 combines with J gene TRBJ1-1; D is unclear. V was shortened by 5 bases and J by 5 bases, with 19 bases between the two germline ends. The germline CDR1 and CDR2 sequences are SGHRS and YFSETQ. CDR3 length: 15 amino acids. The chain's CDR3 is CASSFLGQRGTEAFF. In DNA form, the CDR3 reads TGCGCCAGCAGTTTCCTCGGGCAAAGAGGGACTGAAGCTTTCTTT.